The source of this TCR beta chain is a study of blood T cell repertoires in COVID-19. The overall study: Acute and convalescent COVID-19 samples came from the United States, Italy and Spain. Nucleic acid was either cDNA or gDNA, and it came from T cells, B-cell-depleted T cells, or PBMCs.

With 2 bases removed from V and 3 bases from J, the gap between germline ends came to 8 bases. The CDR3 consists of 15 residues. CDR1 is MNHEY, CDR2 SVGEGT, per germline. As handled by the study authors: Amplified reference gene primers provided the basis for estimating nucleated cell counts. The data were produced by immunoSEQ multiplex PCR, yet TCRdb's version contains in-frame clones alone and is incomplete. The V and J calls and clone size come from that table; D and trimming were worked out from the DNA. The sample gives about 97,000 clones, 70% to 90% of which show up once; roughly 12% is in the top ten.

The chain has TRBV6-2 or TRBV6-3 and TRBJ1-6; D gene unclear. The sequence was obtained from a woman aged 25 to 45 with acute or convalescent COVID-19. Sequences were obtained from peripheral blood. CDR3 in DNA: TGTGCCAGCAGTTACGAGCAGGACTATAATTCACCCCTCCACTTT. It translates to CASSYEQDYNSPLHF.